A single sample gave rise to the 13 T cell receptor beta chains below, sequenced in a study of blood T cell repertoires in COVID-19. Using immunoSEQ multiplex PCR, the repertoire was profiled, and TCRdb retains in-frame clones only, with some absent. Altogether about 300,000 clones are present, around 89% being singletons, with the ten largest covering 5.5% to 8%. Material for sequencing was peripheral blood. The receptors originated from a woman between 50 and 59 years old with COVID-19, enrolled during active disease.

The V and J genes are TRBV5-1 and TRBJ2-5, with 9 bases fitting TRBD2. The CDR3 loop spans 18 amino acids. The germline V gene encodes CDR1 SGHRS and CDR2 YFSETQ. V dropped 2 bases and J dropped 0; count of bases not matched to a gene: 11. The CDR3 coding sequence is TGCGCCAGCAGCTTTGGAGTAGCGGGAGAGCAGTACCAAGAGACCCAGTACTTC. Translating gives CASSFGVAGEQYQETQYF.

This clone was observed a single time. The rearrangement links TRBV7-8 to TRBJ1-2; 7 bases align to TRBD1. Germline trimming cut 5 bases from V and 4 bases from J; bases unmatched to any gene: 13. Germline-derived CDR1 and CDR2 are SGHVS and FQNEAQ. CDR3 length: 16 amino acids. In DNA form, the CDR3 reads TGTGCCAGCAGCCCAAACGCCAGGGGGACAGCCTATGGCTACACCTTC. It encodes CASSPNARGTAYGYTF.

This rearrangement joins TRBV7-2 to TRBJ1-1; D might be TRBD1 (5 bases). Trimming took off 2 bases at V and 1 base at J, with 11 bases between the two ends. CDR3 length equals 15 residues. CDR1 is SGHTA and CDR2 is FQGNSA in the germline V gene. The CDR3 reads CASSLSATENTEAFF. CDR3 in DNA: TGTGCCAGCAGCTTAAGCGCGACAGAGAACACTGAAGCTTTCTTT.

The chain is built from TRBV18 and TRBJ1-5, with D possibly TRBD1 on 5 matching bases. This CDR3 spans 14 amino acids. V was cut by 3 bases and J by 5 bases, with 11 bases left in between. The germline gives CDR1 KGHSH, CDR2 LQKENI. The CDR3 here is CASSPTGGDQPQHF. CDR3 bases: TGTGCCAGCTCACCTACTGGGGGGGATCAGCCCCAGCATTTT.

The chain's CDR3 is CASSLATGGEQFF. Here the CDR3 DNA reads TGTGCCAGCAGCTTAGCAACGGGAGGTGAGCAGTTCTTC. The genes are TRBV7-9 and TRBJ2-1; 7 nucleotides line up with TRBD2. V gave up 0 bases and J gave up 9 bases; unmatched junction bases: 2. The CDR3 contains 13 residues. Germline-derived CDR1 and CDR2 are SEHNR and FQNEAQ (reference sequence). Combining the CDR3 with reference TRBV7-9 and TRBJ2-1 gives the whole variable domain DTGVSQNPRHKITKRGQNVTFRCDPISEHNRLYWYRQTLGQGPEFLTYFQNEAQLEKSRLLSDRFSAERPKGSFSTLEIQRTEQGDSAMYLCASSLATGGEQFFGPGTRLTVL.

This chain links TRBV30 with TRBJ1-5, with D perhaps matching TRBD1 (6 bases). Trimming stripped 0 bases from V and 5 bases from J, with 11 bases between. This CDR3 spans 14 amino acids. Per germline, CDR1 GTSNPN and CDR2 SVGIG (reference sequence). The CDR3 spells CAWSVRAGDQPQHF. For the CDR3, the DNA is TGTGCCTGGAGTGTACGGGCAGGGGATCAGCCCCAGCATTTT.

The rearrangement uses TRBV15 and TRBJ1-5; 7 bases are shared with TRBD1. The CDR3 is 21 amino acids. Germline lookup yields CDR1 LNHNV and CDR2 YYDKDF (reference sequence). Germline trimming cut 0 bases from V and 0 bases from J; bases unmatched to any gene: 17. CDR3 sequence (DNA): TGTGCCACCAGCAGAGACAGGAGGGACAGCCGATCCTTTCCTAGCAATCAGCCCCAGCATTTT. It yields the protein CATSRDRRDSRSFPSNQPQHF.

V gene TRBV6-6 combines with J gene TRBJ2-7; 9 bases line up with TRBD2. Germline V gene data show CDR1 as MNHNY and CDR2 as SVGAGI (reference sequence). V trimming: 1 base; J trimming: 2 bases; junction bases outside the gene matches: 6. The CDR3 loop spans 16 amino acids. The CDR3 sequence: CASSYYGTSRPYEQYF. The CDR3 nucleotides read TGTGCCAGCAGTTACTATGGGACTAGCCGACCCTACGAGCAGTACTTC.

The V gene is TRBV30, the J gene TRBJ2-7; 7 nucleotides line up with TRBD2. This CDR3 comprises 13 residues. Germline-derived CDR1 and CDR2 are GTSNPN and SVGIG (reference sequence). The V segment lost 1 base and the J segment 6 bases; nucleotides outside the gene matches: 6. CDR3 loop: CAWSEGGSPEQYF. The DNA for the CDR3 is TGTGCCTGGAGTGAGGGCGGGAGCCCCGAGCAGTACTTC. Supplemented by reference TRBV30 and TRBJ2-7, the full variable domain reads SQTIHQWPATLVQPVGSPLSLECTVEGTSNPNLYWYRQAAGRGLQLLFYSVGIGQISSEVPQNLSASRPQDRQFILSSKKLLLSDSGFYLCAWSEGGSPEQYFGPGTRLTVT.

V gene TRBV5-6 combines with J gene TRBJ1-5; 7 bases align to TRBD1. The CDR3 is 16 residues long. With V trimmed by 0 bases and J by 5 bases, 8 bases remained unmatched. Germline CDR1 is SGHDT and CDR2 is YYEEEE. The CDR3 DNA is TGTGCCAGCAGCTTGGCCGACAGGGCCGACGATCAGCCCCAGCATTTT. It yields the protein CASSLADRADDQPQHF.

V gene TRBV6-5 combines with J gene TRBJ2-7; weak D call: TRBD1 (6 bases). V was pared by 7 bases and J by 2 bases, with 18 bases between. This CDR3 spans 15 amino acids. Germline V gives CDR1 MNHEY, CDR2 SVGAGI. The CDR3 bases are TGTGCCAGCAAGGCCAGGACAGATCCCACCTACGAGCAGTACTTC. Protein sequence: CASKARTDPTYEQYF.

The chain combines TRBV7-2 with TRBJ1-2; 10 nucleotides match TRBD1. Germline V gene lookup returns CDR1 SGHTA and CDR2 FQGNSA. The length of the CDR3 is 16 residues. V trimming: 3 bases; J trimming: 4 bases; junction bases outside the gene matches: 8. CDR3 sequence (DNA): TGTGCCAGCAGCTTCGCCCGGACAGGGGGGGTCTATGGCTACACCTTC. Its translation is CASSFARTGGVYGYTF. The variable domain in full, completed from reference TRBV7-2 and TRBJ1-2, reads GAGVSQSPSNKVTEKGKDVELRCDPISGHTALYWYRQSLGQGLEFLIYFQGNSAPDKSGLPSDRFSAERTGGSVSTLTIQRTQQEDSAVYLCASSFARTGGVYGYTFGSGTRLTVV.

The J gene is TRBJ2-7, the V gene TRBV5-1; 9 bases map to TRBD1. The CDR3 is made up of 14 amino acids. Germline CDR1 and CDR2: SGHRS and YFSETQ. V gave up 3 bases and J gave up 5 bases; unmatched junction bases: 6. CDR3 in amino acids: CASSWGTGSHEQYF. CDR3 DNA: TGCGCCAGCAGCTGGGGGACAGGGTCCCACGAGCAGTACTTC. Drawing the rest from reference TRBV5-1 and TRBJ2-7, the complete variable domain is KAGVTQTPRYLIKTRGQQVTLSCSPISGHRSVSWYQQTPGQGLQFLFEYFSETQRNKGNFPGRFSGRQFSNSRSEMNVSTLELGDSALYLCASSWGTGSHEQYFGPGTRLTVT.